A single sample is the source of the 2 T cell receptor beta chains below, sequenced in a study of blood T cell repertoires in COVID-19 (TCRdb year 2020). Receptors were amplified or captured by the immunoSEQ multiplex PCR assay. TCRdb took this table from immuneACCESS and kept in-frame rearrangements with V and J called. Such tables lack part of the clones; where checked against another copy, unresolved V genes explain under half of the gap, and the rest is unexplained. The sample yields over 200,000 clones; roughly nine tenths were counted once. The ten largest clones take up about 1.9% of the sample. Specimen: peripheral blood. These receptor sequences come from a man aged 35 to 55 with active or convalescent COVID-19.

V is TRBV7-3 and J is TRBJ2-7; 7 bases are a match to TRBD1. The CDR3 has 13 amino acids. Per germline, CDR1 SGHTA and CDR2 FQGTGA. V lost 5 bases to trimming and J lost 6 bases; unmatched junction nucleotides: 7. CDR3 DNA: TGTGCCAGCAGCGTACAGGGGTACGGCGAGCAGTACTTC. It encodes CASSVQGYGEQYF.

This clone was recorded once. The chain recombines TRBV2 with TRBJ2-7, with 9 bases matching TRBD2. The CDR3 runs 14 residues. The ends lost 5 bases at V and 6 bases at J; junction bases unmatched: 8. CDR1 and CDR2 (germline): SNHLY, FYNNEI. The CDR3 nucleotides read TGTGCCAGCAGTCCGGGACTAGCACGTCTCGAGCAGTACTTC. Amino acids: CASSPGLARLEQYF.